The clone carrying this T cell receptor beta chain came up a few times. The CDR3 totals 15 residues. CDR1 DFQATT and CDR2 SNEGSKA come from the germline V gene (reference sequence). The authors ran a second PCR of 7 to 11 cycles using a sample-barcoded 5' primer and a J-beta primer mix. TCRdb independently ran MiXCR on the 5' RACE reads; one entry per CDR3 protein. In the table there are under 800,000 distinct CDR3 sequences, around a fifth of which are singletons. The data originate from a study of blood T cells in healthy people across ages. J is TRBJ2-5 and V is TRBV20-1, with 7 bases aligning to TRBD2. The end of the DNA fits TRBJ2-7 better, so the J call may be wrong. The sample comprised blood. The source of this sequence is a man aged 65 to 85 in good health. The DNA for the CDR3 is TGCAGTGCTACGCCCCCTAGCGGAAATACCTACGAGCAGTACTTC. Translated: CSATPPSGNTYEQYF.